This T cell receptor beta chain emerged from a study of Graves' ophthalmopathy and Graves' hyperthyroidism. This clonotype came up many times. TCR beta CDR3 regions were amplified from RNA transcripts. The first-round RT-PCR employed HTBI primers together with the Qiagen OneStep RT-PCR kit. A multiplex PCR was then performed as the second round. TCRdb re-called the multiplex PCR reads through MiXCR, storing one row per CDR3 protein. The data hold 450,000 to 600,000 distinct CDR3 sequences, with about 40% observed a single time. J was trimmed by 1 base and V by 0 bases; bases with no gene match: 9. Germline CDR1 and CDR2: DFQATT and SNEGSKA (reference sequence). CDR3 size: 17 residues.

J is TRBJ1-5 and V is TRBV20-1, with TRBD1 matching 7 bases. The sample consisted of peripheral blood or thyroid tissue (not recorded which). The source is an adult man with Graves' hyperthyroidism. CDR3 coding DNA: TGCAGTGCTAGAGAAGGGGGCGGGGGATGGAGCAATCAGCCCCAGCATTTT. Translating gives CSAREGGGGWSNQPQHF.